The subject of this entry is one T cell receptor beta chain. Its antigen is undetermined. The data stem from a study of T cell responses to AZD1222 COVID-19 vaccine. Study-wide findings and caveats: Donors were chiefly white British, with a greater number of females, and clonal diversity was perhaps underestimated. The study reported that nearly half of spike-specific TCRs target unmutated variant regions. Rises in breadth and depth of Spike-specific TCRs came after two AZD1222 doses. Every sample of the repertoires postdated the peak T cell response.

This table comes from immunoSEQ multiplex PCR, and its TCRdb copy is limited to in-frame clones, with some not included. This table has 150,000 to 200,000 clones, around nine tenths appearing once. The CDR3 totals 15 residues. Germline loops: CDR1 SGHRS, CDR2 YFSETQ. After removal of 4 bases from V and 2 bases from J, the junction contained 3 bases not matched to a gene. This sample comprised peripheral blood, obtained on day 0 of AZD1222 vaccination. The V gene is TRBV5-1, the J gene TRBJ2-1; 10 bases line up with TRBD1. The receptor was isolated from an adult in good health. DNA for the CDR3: TGCGCCAGCAGCCCCGGGACAGGGGCCTACAATGAGCAGTTCTTC. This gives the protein CASSPGTGAYNEQFF.